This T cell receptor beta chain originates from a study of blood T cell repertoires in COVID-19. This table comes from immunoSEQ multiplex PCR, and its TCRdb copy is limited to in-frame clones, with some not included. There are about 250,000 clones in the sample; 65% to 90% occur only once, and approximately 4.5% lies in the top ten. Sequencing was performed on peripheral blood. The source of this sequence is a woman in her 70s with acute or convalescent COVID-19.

The CDR3 loop is CSVEFSGANVLTF. CDR3 coding DNA: TGCAGCGTGGAGTTCTCTGGGGCCAACGTCCTGACTTTC. The chain carries TRBV29-1 and TRBJ2-6; D gene uncertain. This CDR3 spans 13 amino acids. V was pared by 6 bases and J by 0 bases, with 6 bases between. The V gene's germline CDR1 is SQVTM and CDR2 ANQGSEA.